The T cell receptor beta chain under discussion was sequenced for a study of blood T cell repertoires in COVID-19. Data came from immunoSEQ multiplex PCR; TCRdb stores just in-frame clones and leaves some out. The table shows 300,000 or so clones, with about 91% occurring only once. The V and J ends lost 7 bases and 8 bases, in that order; junction bases with no gene match: 7. Germline values: CDR1 LNHDA, CDR2 SQIVND (reference sequence). The CDR3 extends over 14 amino acids. The clonotype comes from a woman aged 25 to 45 who had recovered from COVID-19. Sequencing used peripheral blood. The chain employs TRBV19 and TRBJ1-6, with 8 bases aligning to TRBD1. In nucleotides, the CDR3 is TGTGCCAGTAAGAGGTTGACAGGGGATTCACCCCTCCACTTT. Translation gives CASKRLTGDSPLHF.